The 10 T cell receptor beta chains reported below all come from one sample, sequenced in a study of blood T cells in healthy people across ages. For the second PCR, which ran for 7 to 11 cycles, a sample-barcoded 5' primer and a J-beta primer mix were used. One entry per CDR3 protein results from TCRdb running MiXCR on the 5' RACE reads. The table has 500,000 to 700,000 distinct CDR3 sequences, roughly 30% seen once; the top ten hold 15% to 19%. The sample comprised blood. Receptor source: a woman of 80 years or more in good health.

This clonotype showed up many times. V is TRBV12-3 or TRBV12-4 and J is TRBJ2-7, with TRBD1 identical over 9 bases. Unmatched junction bases numbered 5, after V lost 5 bases and J lost 0 bases. This CDR3 contains 15 residues. The CDR3 loop reads CASSAGTGPSYEQYF. The CDR3 nucleotides are TGTGCCAGCAGTGCCGGGACAGGGCCCTCCTACGAGCAGTACTTC.

As for this clonotype: A much larger clone differs by one base, so this may be a read error. The chain has TRBV5-5 and TRBJ2-7, with 8 bases aligning to TRBD2. The V gene end was trimmed by 5 bases and the J gene end by 7 bases; junction bases not matched to a gene: 14. Germline lookup yields CDR1 SGHKS and CDR2 YYEKEE (reference sequence). The CDR3 runs to 15 residues. CDR3 sequence reads: CASRFSGTPYNEQYF. CDR3 nucleotides: TGTGCCAGCAGGTTTAGCGGGACCCCTTACAATGAGCAGTACTTC.

J is TRBJ2-7 and V is TRBV20-1; 7 nucleotides agree with TRBD1. V trimming: 4 bases; J trimming: 3 bases; junction bases outside the gene matches: 3. The germline CDR1 and CDR2 sequences are DFQATT and SNEGSKA (reference sequence). The CDR3 is 12 residues long. CDR3 DNA sequence: TGCAGTGCTAAACAGGGGTTCTACGAGCAGTACTTC. It is translated as CSAKQGFYEQYF.

The chain employs TRBV6-5 and TRBJ2-1; D gene uncertain. Trimming left V 6 bases short and J 10 bases short, with 10 bases between. Germline-derived CDR1 and CDR2 are MNHEY and SVGAGI. The CDR3 sequence is 11 residues long. CDR3 bases: TGTGCCAGCAGCGACGGTTTAGAGCAGTTCTTC. Its translation: CASSDGLEQFF.

The table lists this clonotype with a few counts. The chain has TRBV20-1 and TRBJ2-7; 9 bases match TRBD2. The ends lost 4 bases at V and 7 bases at J; junction bases unmatched: 11. The CDR3 is 14 amino acids. Looked up from germline, CDR1 is DFQATT and CDR2 is SNEGSKA (reference sequence). CDR3 nucleotides: TGCAGTGCTAAAAAGGGCGGGGGGGCCAATGAGCAGTACTTC. It specifies CSAKKGGGANEQYF.

Points on this clonotype: A junction end diverges from the germline sequence, so it may reflect a read error. The chain joins TRBV7-8 to TRBJ1-6; D may be TRBD1 (6 bases). The germline CDR1 and CDR2 sequences are SGHVS and FQNEAQ. This CDR3 contains 16 residues. CDR3 loop: CTSSLGVLDSPRPLHF. CDR3 DNA: TGTACCAGCAGCTTAGGTGTATTGGACAGTCCTCGGCCCCTCCACTTT. Complete variable domain (other parts from reference TRBV7-8 and TRBJ1-6): GAGVSQSPRYKVAKRGQDVALRCDPISGHVSLFWYQQALGQGPEFLTYFQNEAQLDKSGLPSDRFFAERPEGSVSTLKIQRTQQEDSAVYLCTSSLGVLDSPRPLHFGNGTRLTVT.

This clonotype has ten or more counts. CDR3 sequence reads: CSALGAGGPYNEQFF. The CDR3 nucleotides are TGCAGCGCCCTAGGGGCAGGGGGACCTTACAATGAGCAGTTCTTC. The V call is TRBV29-1, the J call TRBJ2-1; 7 bases fit TRBD1. This CDR3 region has 15 residues. The trim removed 7 bases at V and 4 bases at J, leaving 13 bases unmatched. Germline lookup yields CDR1 SQVTM and CDR2 ANQGSEA.

The sample holds many counts of this clonotype. Possible read error: a much larger clone is one base away. CDR3 coding DNA: TGTGCCAGCAGCCAAGTTGGAGGAGAATCCTACAATGAGCAGTACTTC. Protein sequence: CASSQVGGESYNEQYF. This chain connects TRBV4-2 to TRBJ2-1; TRBD2 is a possible D gene (5 bases). The better agreement between TRBJ2-7 and the DNA end casts doubt on the J call. From germline, CDR1 is LGHNA and CDR2 YNFKEQ. The CDR3 extends over 16 amino acids.

This clonotype was seen ten or more times. The gene calls are TRBV30 and TRBJ1-1, with unresolved D. CDR1 GTSNPN and CDR2 SVGIG come from the germline V gene (reference sequence). The CDR3 extends over 15 amino acids. V lost 4 bases and J lost 0, with 15 bases in between. The CDR3: CAWIEWVGVNTEAFF. The CDR3 DNA follows: TGTGCCTGGATTGAGTGGGTCGGAGTGAACACTGAAGCTTTCTTT.

Ten or more counts support this clonotype. This chain uses TRBV7-2 with TRBJ2-1, with TRBD2 identical over 16 bases. The CDR3 runs to 16 residues. J lost 7 bases, V lost 5 bases, and 5 bases had no gene match. The germline gives CDR1 SGHTA, CDR2 FQGNSA. CDR3 region: CASSPGTSGGENEQFF. The CDR3 coding sequence is TGTGCCAGCAGCCCGGGGACTAGCGGGGGGGAGAATGAGCAGTTCTTC.